This T cell receptor beta chain was recorded in a study of tumor-infiltrating lymphocytes in primary liver carcinoma. Study as a whole: Sample yields, roughly 3.5 to 7.13 million productive TCRbeta reads, were similar across the tissue types.

CDR1 SGHAT and CDR2 FQNNGV come from the germline V gene. V was cut by 6 bases and J by 1 base, with 16 bases left in between. The CDR3 is 16 amino acids. Using a constant-region primer together with ProtoScript II reverse transcriptase, TCR beta cDNA was made from around 0.55 ug of total RNA. Researchers made the TCR beta libraries by running three nested multiplex PCR rounds with slightly modified ARM-PCR. The first two PCR rounds used TRBV1-TRBV30 primers with a Cbeta primer, roughly 10 cycles each. TCRdb reprocessed the multiplex PCR reads via MiXCR and lists one record per CDR3 protein. The table shows approximately 340,000 distinct CDR3 sequences, with approximately 65% occurring only once. To note about this clonotype: Its antigen is undetermined.

The study's findings and limits: It was in tumors, not blood, that the top-250-clone fraction was significantly higher (p = 0.039). Reduced overlap was seen in tumor-adjacent and tumor-blood pairs versus tumor region pairs.

RNA isolated from unsorted whole blood supplied the blood RNA, with germline DNA also extracted. The sample consisted of peripheral blood. The chain carries TRBV11-2 and TRBJ2-1, with D tentatively TRBD1 (5 bases). The sequence derives from a man in his forties with primary liver carcinoma and hepatitis B virus infection. CDR3 bases: TGTGCCAGCAGTCGCAACAGGATGGGTTCCTACAATGAGCAGTTCTTC. Translation gives CASSRNRMGSYNEQFF.